The rows below give T cell receptor beta chains drawn from one sample of a study of blood T cell repertoires in COVID-19. Sequencing used immunoSEQ multiplex PCR; TCRdb keeps in-frame clones, though not all of them. The repertoire holds roughly 80,000 clones, with just over 90% as singletons. Sample: peripheral blood. These receptors were obtained from a man in his forties or fifties with COVID-19, enrolled during active disease. Each CDR3 is given with its conserved first and last residue. A D gene is named only where the DNA matches it firmly. Clone size is shown for a subset of rows, as once, few, many or a class of expanded clone.

D,size,V,J,DNA,CDR3
NA,NA,TRBV5-1,TRBJ2-2,TGCGCCAGTACCCCGGTAGGTAGCGGGAACACCGGGGAGCTGTTTTTT,CASTPVGSGNTGELFF
TRBD1,NA,TRBV6-4,TRBJ1-6,TGTGCCAGCAACCCCGAGGCAGGGGATAAGGGACAGTGTGGGTCACCCCTCCACTTT,CASNPEAGDKGQCGSPLHF
NA,NA,TRBV19,TRBJ2-4,TGTGCCAGTAGTATGGGCGGGACCGGTGCCAAAAACATTCAGTACTTC,CASSMGGTGAKNIQYF
TRBD1,NA,TRBV10-3,TRBJ2-7,TGTGCCAGCACCGGTCAACAGGGGATTTACGAGCAGTACTTC,CASTGQQGIYEQYF
TRBD1,NA,TRBV6-5,TRBJ1-2,TGTGCCAGCAGTTACACCCGACAGGGGTCAGGTTATGGCTACACCTTC,CASSYTRQGSGYGYTF
TRBD1,NA,TRBV28,TRBJ2-1,TGTGCCAGCAGTCCAGGACAGGGTAGCCACAATGAGCAGTTCTTC,CASSPGQGSHNEQFF
TRBD1,NA,TRBV5-8,TRBJ2-7,TGTGCCAGCAGCTCAGCCGGGACAGGGGTATACGAGCAGTACTTC,CASSSAGTGVYEQYF
TRBD2,NA,TRBV27,TRBJ2-5,TGTGCCAGCAACCGAGTCCGGGACGGGGGGAAAGAGACCCAGTACTTC,CASNRVRDGGKETQYF
TRBD2,NA,TRBV7-3,TRBJ2-3,TGTGCCAGCAGCTGGGGCGGCGGGGGAGATACGCAGTATTTT,CASSWGGGGDTQYF
TRBD1,NA,TRBV19,TRBJ2-1,TGTGCCAGTAGTCAGGACAGGAGTCCAAACAATGAGCAGTTCTTC,CASSQDRSPNNEQFF
TRBD2,NA,TRBV4-2,TRBJ2-3,TGTGCCAGCAGCCAAGGACTAGCGGGAGGGCCTAGCACAGATACGCAGTATTTT,CASSQGLAGGPSTDTQYF
NA,NA,TRBV11-1,TRBJ1-1,TGTGCCAGCAGCTTAGCTCAAGCGAACACTGAAGCTTTCTTT,CASSLAQANTEAFF
TRBD2,NA,TRBV5-1,TRBJ2-5,TGCGCCAGCAGCTTGGTGGCGGGAGAAGGAGAGACCCAGTACTTC,CASSLVAGEGETQYF
TRBD1,NA,TRBV3-1/TRBV3-2,TRBJ1-2,TGTGCCAGCAGCCAGATGGGACAGAACTATGGCTACACCTTC,CASSQMGQNYGYTF
TRBD2,NA,TRBV9,TRBJ2-1,TGTGCCAGCAGCGTCGGGACTAGCGGCAATGAGCAGTTCTTC,CASSVGTSGNEQFF
NA,NA,TRBV3-1/TRBV3-2,TRBJ2-7,TGTGCCAGCAGCCAAGTTCGTATCCGTCCCCGGGACTCCTACGAGCAGTACTTC,CASSQVRIRPRDSYEQYF
TRBD2,NA,TRBV5-6,TRBJ2-1,TGTGCCAGCAGCTTGGTGGGTCTAGCGGGAGCCTTTAATGAGCAGTTCTTC,CASSLVGLAGAFNEQFF
NA,NA,TRBV12-3/TRBV12-4,TRBJ1-2,TGTGCCAGCAGTCCCGCGAGAAATGGCTACACCTTC,CASSPARNGYTF
TRBD1,NA,TRBV6-2/TRBV6-3,TRBJ1-2,TGTGCCAGCAGTTACCCAGGGACAGATGGCTACACCTTC,CASSYPGTDGYTF
NA,once,TRBV7-9,TRBJ1-2,TGTGCCAGCAGCTTAAGTCAGGGAGGCTATGGCTACACCTTC,CASSLSQGGYGYTF
NA,NA,TRBV19,TRBJ2-3,TGTGCCAGTAGTATGGTTGGCCCCACAGATACGCAGTATTTT,CASSMVGPTDTQYF
NA,NA,TRBV5-1,TRBJ2-2,TGCGCCAGCAGCTTGGACCCGGGGGCCGGGGAGCTGTTTTTT,CASSLDPGAGELFF
NA,NA,TRBV19,TRBJ1-1,TGTGCCAGTAGGCCTCCAGGGGTATACGGTGAAGCTTTCTTT,CASRPPGVYGEAFF
TRBD1,NA,TRBV27,TRBJ1-4,TGTGCCAGCAGTCCCTGGGACAGGACTAATGAAAAACTGTTTTTT,CASSPWDRTNEKLFF
TRBD1,NA,TRBV7-2,TRBJ2-6,TGTGCCAGCAGCTCACAGGGGCCCACTGGGGCCAACGTCCTGACTTTC,CASSSQGPTGANVLTF
NA,NA,TRBV19,TRBJ1-5,TGTGCCAGTAGTATAGATCAGCTAGGGGTTAATCAGCCCCAGCATTTT,CASSIDQLGVNQPQHF
NA,NA,TRBV5-1,TRBJ2-2,TGCGCCAGCAGCTTCTCTGCGACGAACACCGGGGAGCTGTTTTTT,CASSFSATNTGELFF
NA,NA,TRBV5-6,TRBJ1-1,TGTGCCAGCAGCAAGGAACAGTACACTGAAGCTTTCTTT,CASSKEQYTEAFF
TRBD1,NA,TRBV27,TRBJ2-5,TGTGCCAGCGGGCTGACAGGGGAGACCCAGTACTTC,CASGLTGETQYF
NA,once,TRBV3-1/TRBV3-2,TRBJ2-7,TGTGCCAGCAGCCTAAAACCCAGTGAGGCGGTCGAGCAGTACTTC,CASSLKPSEAVEQYF
TRBD1,NA,TRBV9,TRBJ1-2,TGTGCCAGCAGCGTGGGGAGCGACAGGGGGCTTTATGGCTACACCTTC,CASSVGSDRGLYGYTF
NA,once,TRBV6-1,TRBJ2-5,TGTGCCAGCAGTGAAAATCGGGGGATCCCAGGAGAGACCCAGTACTTC,CASSENRGIPGETQYF